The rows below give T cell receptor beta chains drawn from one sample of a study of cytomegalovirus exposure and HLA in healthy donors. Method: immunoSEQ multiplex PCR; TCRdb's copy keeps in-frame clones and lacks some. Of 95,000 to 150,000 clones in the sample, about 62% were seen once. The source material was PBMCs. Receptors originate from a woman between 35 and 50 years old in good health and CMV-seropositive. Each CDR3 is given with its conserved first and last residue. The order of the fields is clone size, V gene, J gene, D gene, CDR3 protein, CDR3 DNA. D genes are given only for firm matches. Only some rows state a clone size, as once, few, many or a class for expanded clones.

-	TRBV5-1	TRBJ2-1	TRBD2	CASSSGGAGGPNEQFF	TGCGCCAGCAGTTCCGGGGGAGCGGGAGGGCCGAATGAGCAGTTCTTC
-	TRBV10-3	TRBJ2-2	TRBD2	CAISDGTTNTGELFF	TGTGCCATCAGTGATGGGACTACTAACACCGGGGAGCTGTTTTTT
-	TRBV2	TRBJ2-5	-	CASRRDQETQYF	TGTGCCAGCAGGCGGGACCAAGAGACCCAGTACTTC
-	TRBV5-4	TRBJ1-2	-	CASSPDGRGGTGYGYTF	TGTGCCAGCAGCCCCGACGGGAGGGGAGGTACAGGCTATGGCTACACCTTC
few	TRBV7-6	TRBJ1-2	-	CASSLGSGYGYGYTF	TGTGCCAGCAGCTTAGGGTCAGGGTATGGCTATGGCTACACCTTC
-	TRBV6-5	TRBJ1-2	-	CASSYSGDRLYGYTF	TGTGCCAGCAGTTACTCGGGAGACAGGCTCTATGGCTACACCTTC
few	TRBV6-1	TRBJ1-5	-	CASSEGQRQPQHF	TGTGCCAGCAGTGAGGGTCAGCGACAGCCCCAGCATTTT
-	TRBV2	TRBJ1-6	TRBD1	CASSELGTVGSPLHF	TGTGCCAGCAGTGAATTGGGGACAGTCGGTTCACCCCTCCACTTT
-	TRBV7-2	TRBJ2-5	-	CASSPKWGRGETQYF	TGTGCCAGCAGCCCAAAGTGGGGCAGGGGAGAGACCCAGTACTTC
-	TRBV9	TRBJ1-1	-	CASSEAGDYGGNTEAFF	TGTGCCAGCAGCGAGGCGGGAGACTACGGGGGGAACACTGAAGCTTTCTTT
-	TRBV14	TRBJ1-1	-	CASSQEVTGHTEAFF	TGTGCCAGCAGCCAAGAGGTAACAGGACACACTGAAGCTTTCTTT
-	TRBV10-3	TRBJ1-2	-	CAISEGGTNYGYTF	TGTGCCATCAGTGAGGGGGGGACTAACTATGGCTACACCTTC
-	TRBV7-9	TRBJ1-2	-	CASSLPGAYGYTF	TGTGCCAGCAGCTTACCGGGAGCCTATGGCTACACCTTC
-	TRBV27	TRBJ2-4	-	CASSVQGAKNIQYF	TGTGCCAGCAGTGTCCAGGGGGCCAAAAACATTCAGTACTTC
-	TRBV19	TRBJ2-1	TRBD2	CASRRAGGLSEQFF	TGTGCCAGCAGGAGAGCGGGGGGGCTAAGTGAGCAGTTCTTC
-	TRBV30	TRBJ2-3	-	CAWRSSSTDTQYF	TGTGCCTGGAGATCTTCCAGCACAGATACGCAGTATTTT
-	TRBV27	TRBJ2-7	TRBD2	CASSLMGGLGEQYF	TGTGCCAGCAGTTTAATGGGAGGGCTCGGCGAGCAGTACTTC
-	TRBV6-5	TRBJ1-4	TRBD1	CASSYNQQGGDEKLFF	TGTGCCAGCAGTTACAATCAACAGGGGGGGGATGAAAAACTGTTTTTT
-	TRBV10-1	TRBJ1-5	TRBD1	CASSPGQGQPQHF	TGCGCCAGCAGTCCGGGACAGGGACAGCCCCAGCATTTT
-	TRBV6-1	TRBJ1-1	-	CATLYTKGTEAFF	TGTGCCACCCTTTATACAAAGGGGACTGAAGCTTTCTTT
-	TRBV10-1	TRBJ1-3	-	CASSPDSEPGNTIYF	TGCGCCAGCAGCCCCGACAGTGAGCCCGGAAACACCATATATTTT
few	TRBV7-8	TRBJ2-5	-	CASRGDLRDGETQYF	TGTGCCAGCAGAGGGGACTTAAGGGATGGGGAGACCCAGTACTTC
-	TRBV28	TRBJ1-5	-	CASNLSGVRQPQHF	TGTGCCAGCAACCTATCCGGGGTGCGACAGCCCCAGCATTTT
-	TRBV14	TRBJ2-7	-	CASSQGASAVYEQYF	TGTGCCAGCAGCCAAGGCGCGAGCGCTGTCTACGAGCAGTACTTC
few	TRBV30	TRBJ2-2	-	CAWGRGTGELFF	TGTGCCTGGGGGAGGGGGACCGGGGAGCTGTTTTTT
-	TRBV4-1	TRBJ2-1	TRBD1	CASSQEGQGEIYNEQFF	TGCGCCAGCAGCCAAGAGGGGCAGGGGGAAATTTACAATGAGCAGTTCTTC
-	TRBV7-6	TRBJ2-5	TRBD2	CASSRAGASGGQETQYF	TGTGCCAGCAGCCGGGCAGGAGCTAGCGGGGGGCAAGAGACCCAGTACTTC
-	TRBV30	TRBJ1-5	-	CAWSPRPGSRTGYSNQPQHF	TGTGCCTGGAGCCCGAGGCCGGGATCCCGGACCGGCTATAGCAATCAGCCCCAGCATTTT
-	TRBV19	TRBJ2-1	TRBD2	CATGLAGALNKQFF	TGTGCCACAGGGTTAGCGGGGGCCCTCAATAAGCAGTTCTTC
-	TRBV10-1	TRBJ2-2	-	CASGAGTGELFF	TGCGCCAGCGGGGCTGGCACCGGGGAGCTGTTTTTT
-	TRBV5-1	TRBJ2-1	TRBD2	CASSRTSGRTYNEQFF	TGCGCCAGCAGCAGGACTAGCGGGAGGACCTACAATGAGCAGTTCTTC
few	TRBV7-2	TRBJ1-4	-	CASSLVGGKLFF	TGTGCCAGCAGCTTAGTAGGAGGAAAACTGTTTTTT
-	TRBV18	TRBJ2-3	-	CASLLGQGKTDTQYF	TGTGCCAGTCTACTGGGGCAGGGGAAAACAGATACGCAGTATTTT
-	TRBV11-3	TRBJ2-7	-	CASSRWGGAHEQYF	TGTGCCAGCAGCCGGTGGGGGGGGGCCCACGAGCAGTACTTC
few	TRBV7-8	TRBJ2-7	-	CASSGAAVISYEQYF	TGTGCCAGCAGCGGGGCCGCGGTGATTTCCTACGAGCAGTACTTC
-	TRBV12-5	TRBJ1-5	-	CASGFDGNQPQHF	TGTGCTAGTGGTTTTGACGGGAATCAGCCCCAGCATTTT
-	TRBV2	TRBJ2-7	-	CASCSLMGQGKYEQYF	TGTGCCAGCTGCTCGTTAATGGGGCAGGGGAAGTACGAGCAGTACTTC
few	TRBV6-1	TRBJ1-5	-	CASSESGNQPQHF	TGTGCCAGCAGTGAATCAGGCAATCAGCCCCAGCATTTT
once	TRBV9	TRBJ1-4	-	CASSVDSELANEKLFF	TGTGCCAGCAGCGTAGATTCAGAGCTAGCTAATGAAAAACTGTTTTTT
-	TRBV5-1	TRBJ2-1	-	CASSETNEQFF	TGCGCCAGCAGCGAAACTAATGAGCAGTTCTTC
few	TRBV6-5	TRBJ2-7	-	CASSLRDNYEQYF	TGTGCCAGCAGTTTACGGGATAACTACGAGCAGTACTTC
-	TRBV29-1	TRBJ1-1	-	CSGGGFRDTEAFF	TGCAGCGGGGGGGGATTTCGGGACACTGAAGCTTTTTTT
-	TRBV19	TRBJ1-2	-	CASSSSWRRGDGYTF	TGTGCCAGTAGTTCTTCCTGGCGTCGGGGAGATGGCTACACCTTC
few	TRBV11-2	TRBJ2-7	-	CASSPGHRKNEQYF	TGTGCCAGCAGCCCCGGACACCGTAAAAACGAGCAGTACTTC
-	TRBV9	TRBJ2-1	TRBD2	CASSWTSDSSYNEQFF	TGTGCCAGCAGCTGGACTAGCGACAGCTCCTACAATGAGCAGTTCTTC
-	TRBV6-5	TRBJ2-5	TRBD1	CASRGTGRETQYF	TGTGCCAGCAGGGGGACAGGGAGAGAGACCCAGTACTTC
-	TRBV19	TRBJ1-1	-	CASSIDRSGGTEAFF	TGTGCCAGTAGTATAGATCGTTCCGGGGGCACTGAAGCTTTCTTT
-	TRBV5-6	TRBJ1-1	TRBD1	CASSPIQGSEAFF	TGTGCCAGCAGCCCGATACAGGGGTCTGAAGCTTTCTTT
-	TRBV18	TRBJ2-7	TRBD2	CASSPPGLVYAQYF	TGTGCCAGCTCACCGCCGGGACTAGTGTACGCGCAGTACTTC
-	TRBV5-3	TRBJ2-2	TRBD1	CARSPPQGARGTGELFF	TGTGCCAGAAGCCCCCCACAGGGGGCGAGGGGCACCGGGGAGCTGTTTTTT
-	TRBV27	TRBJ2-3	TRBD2	CASSSTSGRAGVNTQYF	TGTGCCAGCAGTTCGACTAGCGGGAGGGCCGGCGTAAATACGCAGTATTTT
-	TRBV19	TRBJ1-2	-	CASRSEANYGYTF	TGTGCCAGTAGATCCGAGGCTAACTATGGCTACACCTTC
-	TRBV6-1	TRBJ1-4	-	CASSELGLANEKLFF	TGTGCCAGCAGTGAACTGGGGCTGGCTAATGAAAAACTGTTTTTT
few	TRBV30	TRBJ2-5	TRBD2	CAWSASGKETQYF	TGTGCCTGGAGTGCTAGCGGGAAAGAGACCCAGTACTTC
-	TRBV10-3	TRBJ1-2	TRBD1	CAISPGGDYGYTF	TGTGCCATCAGTCCAGGGGGTGACTATGGCTACACCTTC
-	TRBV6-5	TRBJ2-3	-	CARPEPREDTQYF	TGTGCCCGCCCGGAGCCAAGGGAGGATACGCAGTATTTT
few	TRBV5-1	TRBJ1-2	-	CASSPVVRGQDGYPF	TGCGCCAGCAGCCCGGTGGTCAGGGGTCAGGACGGCTACCCCTTC
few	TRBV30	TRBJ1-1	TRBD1	CAWKDRENTEAFF	TGTGCCTGGAAGGACAGGGAGAACACTGAAGCTTTCTTT